This T cell receptor (beta chain) came from a study of OX40 agonist ivuxolimab in advanced cancers. Study at large: Patients receiving dose escalation had hepatocellular carcinoma, melanoma, renal cell or head and neck cancer. Among those enrolled, mean age was 60 years (range about 23 to 85) and about 82% were male. Among those treated, three patients had partial responses, one with hepatocellular carcinoma and two with cutaneous melanoma. Study-wide findings and caveats: CD4+ and CD8+ T cells in blood underwent clonal expansion by week 6 at 0.1 to 3.0 mg/kg.

V was shortened by 3 bases and J by 4 bases, with 14 bases between the two germline ends. Germline CDR1 is SGDLS and CDR2 is YYNGEE. The CDR3 has 15 amino acids. Generated by immunoSEQ multiplex PCR, the TCRdb table keeps only in-frame clones and is missing some. The table lists about 66,000 clones, approximately 80% of them singletons. With regard to this clone: Its antigen is still unknown.

The clonotype was recovered from an adult with an advanced solid tumor such as melanoma, head and neck, liver or kidney cancer. The sequencing here drew on CD4+ or CD8+ T cells sorted from blood, taken in a trial of the OX40 agonist ivuxolimab. The rearrangement links TRBV9 to TRBJ2-1; a weak D match, TRBD2 (6 bases). CDR3 sequence: CASSGNGRPYNEQFF. The CDR3 DNA sequence: TGTGCCAGCAGCGGGAACGGGAGACCTTACAATGAGCAGTTCTTC.